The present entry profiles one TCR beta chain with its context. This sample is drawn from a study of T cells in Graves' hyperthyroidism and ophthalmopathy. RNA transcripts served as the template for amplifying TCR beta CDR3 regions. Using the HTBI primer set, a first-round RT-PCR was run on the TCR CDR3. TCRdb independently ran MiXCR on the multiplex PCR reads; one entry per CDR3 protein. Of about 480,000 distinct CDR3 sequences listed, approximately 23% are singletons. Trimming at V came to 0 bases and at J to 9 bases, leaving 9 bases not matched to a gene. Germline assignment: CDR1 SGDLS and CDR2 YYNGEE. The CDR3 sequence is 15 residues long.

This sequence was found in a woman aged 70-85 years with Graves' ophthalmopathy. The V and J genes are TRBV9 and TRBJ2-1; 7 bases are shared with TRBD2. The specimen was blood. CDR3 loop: CASSVVSGKESEQFF. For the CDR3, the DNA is TGTGCCAGCAGCGTAGTGAGCGGGAAGGAAAGTGAGCAGTTCTTC.